The 6 T cell receptor beta chains given below trace back to one sample, sequenced in a study of T cells in Graves' hyperthyroidism and ophthalmopathy. Authors of the study amplified TCR beta CDR3 regions from RNA transcripts. Primed by the HTBI set, a first-round RT-PCR was run on the TCR CDR3. Via MiXCR, TCRdb re-called the multiplex PCR reads, giving one row per CDR3 protein. This sample yields approximately 610,000 distinct CDR3 sequences, of which over 15% are seen a single time; about 17% belongs to the top ten. Sequenced material: blood. These receptors originate from a woman aged 18-29 years with Graves' hyperthyroidism.

This clonotype was counted a few times. The V and J genes are TRBV28 and TRBJ2-4; no reliable D call. Germline loops: CDR1 MDHEN, CDR2 SYDVKM. The V end was cut by 7 bases, the J end by 0 bases, with 19 bases between. CDR3 length: 17 amino acids. In nucleotides, the CDR3 is TGTGCCAGCACCCATTACCCCCGGAGCGCAGCCAAAAACATTCAGTACTTC. This sequence encodes CASTHYPRSAAKNIQYF. The variable domain in full, completed from reference TRBV28 and TRBJ2-4, reads DVKVTQSSRYLVKRTGEKVFLECVQDMDHENMFWYRQDPGLGLRLIYFSYDVKMKEKGDIPEGYSVSREKKERFSLILESASTNQTSMYLCASTHYPRSAAKNIQYFGAGTRLSVL.

This clonotype has at least ten counts. The chain combines TRBV5-8 with TRBJ1-1; no reliable D call. The V end was cut by 0 bases, the J end by 8 bases, with 20 bases between. The CDR3 covers 16 residues. Germline CDR1 SGHTS, CDR2 YDEGEE. CDR3 protein: CASSLEAGTGRREAFF. DNA of the CDR3: TGTGCCAGCAGCTTGGAGGCAGGCACCGGTCGAAGGGAAGCTTTCTTT.

As for this clonotype: A read error is possible here, since a much larger clone lies one base away. V usage is TRBV11-2 and J usage is TRBJ2-1; possibly TRBD2 for D (6 bases). The V end was cut by 0 bases, the J end by 7 bases, with 19 bases between. This CDR3 is 17 amino acids long. Looked up from germline, CDR1 is SGHAT and CDR2 is FQNNGV. CDR3 residues: CASSLDPAGLLRNEQFF. CDR3 coding DNA: TGTGCCAGCAGCTTAGATCCCGCAGGACTACTAAGGAATGAGCAGTTCTTC.

The table lists this clonotype with many counts. The genes are TRBV2 and TRBJ2-1, with 8 nucleotides matching TRBD1. V trimming: 6 bases; J trimming: 3 bases; junction bases outside the gene matches: 13. Germline V gene sequence: CDR1 SNHLY, CDR2 FYNNEI. The CDR3 has 17 residues. CDR3 DNA sequence: TGTGCCAGCAGCCAATGGACAGGGCTGAATAACTACAATGAGCAGTTCTTC. Protein: CASSQWTGLNNYNEQFF.

The DNA for the CDR3 is TGTGCCAGCAGCAGACAGGGAACCCATGGCTACACCTTC. As protein: CASSRQGTHGYTF. The rearrangement uses TRBV12-3 or TRBV12-4 and TRBJ1-2, with 7 nucleotides matching TRBD1. This CDR3 region has 13 residues. Trimming removed 6 bases from V and 6 bases from J; junction bases left unmatched: 7.

The chain recombines TRBV9 with TRBJ1-2, with D tentatively TRBD1 (6 bases). CDR1 and CDR2 from the germline V gene are SGDLS and YYNGEE. Trimming left V 0 bases short and J 12 bases short, with 21 bases between. The CDR3 extends over 15 amino acids. This CDR3 is CASSVDPTGTTPHTF. The CDR3 DNA sequence: TGTGCCAGCAGCGTAGACCCTACCGGGACAACCCCACACACCTTC.